These T cell receptor beta chains were read from a single sample in a study of blood T cell repertoires in COVID-19. The assay was immunoSEQ multiplex PCR, and TCRdb's table has in-frame clones only and misses some. The repertoire holds under 150,000 clones, with 84% as singletons. Sample: PBMCs or T cells enriched from blood (not recorded which). Source of these receptors: a man in his forties or fifties with acute COVID-19. The CDR3 runs from the conserved cysteine through the conserved F or W.

J: TRBJ1-5
V: TRBV3-1/TRBV3-2
CDR3: CASSQASVSNQPQHF

J: TRBJ1-2
V: TRBV15
CDR3: CATSRDFVGASNYGYTF

J: TRBJ2-1
V: TRBV27
CDR3: CASSLDTTSGRKEQFF

J: TRBJ2-5
V: TRBV20-1
CDR3: CSASRQEDETQYF

J: TRBJ1-4
V: TRBV5-5
CDR3: CASSYTGMEEKLFF

J: TRBJ2-1
V: TRBV12-5
CDR3: CASGASGGAEQFF

J: TRBJ2-1
V: TRBV10-3
CDR3: CAIGQGPSGRSNEQFF

J: TRBJ2-5
V: TRBV5-1
CDR3: CASSAGTEETQYF

J: TRBJ1-6
V: TRBV7-2
CDR3: CASSLMGRDNSPLHF

J: TRBJ2-7
V: TRBV2
CDR3: CASSEALEGTYEQYF

J: TRBJ1-4
V: TRBV29-1
CDR3: CSARLQGSREKLFF

J: TRBJ1-5
V: TRBV7-9
CDR3: CAGAGTESRQPQHF

J: TRBJ1-4
V: TRBV19
CDR3: CASSLGQANEKLFF

J: TRBJ1-1
V: TRBV29-1
CDR3: CSVDKDMNTEAFF

J: TRBJ1-1
V: TRBV30
CDR3: CAWSAGLNTEAFF

J: TRBJ1-2
V: TRBV12-2
CDR3: CASRLQDRTYGYTF

J: TRBJ2-2
V: TRBV6-4
CDR3: CASSDSSTGELFF

J: TRBJ2-3
V: TRBV2
CDR3: CASSVPKTSESTDTQYF

J: TRBJ1-2
V: TRBV18
CDR3: CASSPPGQGHGNYGYTF

J: TRBJ1-4
V: TRBV5-1
CDR3: CASSSMGQGEKLFF

J: TRBJ1-1
V: TRBV9
CDR3: CASSVSPLNTEAFF

J: TRBJ1-5
V: TRBV28
CDR3: CASSLSQGNQPQHF

J: TRBJ2-2
V: TRBV28
CDR3: CASSGAGETGELFF

J: TRBJ1-2
V: TRBV5-1
CDR3: CASSLTTGGSGGYTF

J: TRBJ1-5
V: TRBV19
CDR3: CATSGSNQPQHF

J: TRBJ2-4
V: TRBV5-6
CDR3: CASSLEGVVNIQYF

J: TRBJ2-1
V: TRBV4-1
CDR3: CASSHSSLAGELGNEQFF

J: TRBJ1-2
V: TRBV3-1/TRBV3-2
CDR3: CASRPRQGTGYTF

J: TRBJ2-5
V: TRBV3-1/TRBV3-2
CDR3: CASSQETGAGETQYF

J: TRBJ2-1
V: TRBV7-8
CDR3: CASSQGQLTEQFF

J: TRBJ2-1
V: TRBV6-5
CDR3: CATRRGSNNEQFF

J: TRBJ1-5
V: TRBV3-1/TRBV3-2
CDR3: CASSQDAGGVNQPQHF

J: TRBJ1-5
V: TRBV12-3/TRBV12-4
CDR3: CASSPRSNQPQHF